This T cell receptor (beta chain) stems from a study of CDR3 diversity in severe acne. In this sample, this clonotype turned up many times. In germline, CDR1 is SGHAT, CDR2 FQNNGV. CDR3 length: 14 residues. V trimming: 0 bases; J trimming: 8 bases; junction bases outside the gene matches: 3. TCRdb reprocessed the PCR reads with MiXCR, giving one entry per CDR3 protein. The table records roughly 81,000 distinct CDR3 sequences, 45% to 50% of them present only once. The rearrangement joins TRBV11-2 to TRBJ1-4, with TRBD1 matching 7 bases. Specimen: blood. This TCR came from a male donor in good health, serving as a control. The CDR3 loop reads CASSLEGGWEKLFF. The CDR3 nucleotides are TGTGCCAGCAGCTTAGAAGGGGGCTGGGAAAAACTGTTTTTT. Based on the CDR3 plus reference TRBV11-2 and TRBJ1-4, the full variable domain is EAGVAQSPRYKIIEKRQSVAFWCNPISGHATLYWYQQILGQGPKLLIQFQNNGVVDDSQLPKDRFSAERLKGVDSTLKIQPAKLEDSAVYLCASSLEGGWEKLFFGSGTQLSVL.